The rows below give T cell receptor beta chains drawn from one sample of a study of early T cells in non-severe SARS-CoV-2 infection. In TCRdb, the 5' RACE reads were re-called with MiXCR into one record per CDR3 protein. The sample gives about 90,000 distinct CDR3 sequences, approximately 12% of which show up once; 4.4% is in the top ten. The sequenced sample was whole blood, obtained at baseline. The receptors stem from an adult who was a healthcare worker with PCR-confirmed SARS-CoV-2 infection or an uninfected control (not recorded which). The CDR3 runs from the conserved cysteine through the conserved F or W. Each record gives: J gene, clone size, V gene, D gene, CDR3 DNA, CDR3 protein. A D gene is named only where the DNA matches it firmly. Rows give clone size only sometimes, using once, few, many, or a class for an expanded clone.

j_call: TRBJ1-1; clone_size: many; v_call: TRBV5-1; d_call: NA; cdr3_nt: TGCGCCAGCAGCCCCATAAGGGGTCGGGATAGGGGAGCTTTCTTT; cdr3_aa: CASSPIRGRDRGAFF
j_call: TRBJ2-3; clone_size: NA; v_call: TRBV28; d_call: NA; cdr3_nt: TGTGCCAGCAGTTTAGGTATACCAGATACGCAGTATTTT; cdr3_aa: CASSLGIPDTQYF
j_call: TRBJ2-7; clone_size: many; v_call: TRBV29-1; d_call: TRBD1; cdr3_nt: TGCAGCGTTGAACAGGGGGCACACGAGCAGTACTTC; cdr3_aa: CSVEQGAHEQYF
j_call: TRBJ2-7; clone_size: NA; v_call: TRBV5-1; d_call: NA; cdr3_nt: TGCGCCAGCAGCTTGAACGCGGTCTCCTACGAGCAGTACTTC; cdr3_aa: CASSLNAVSYEQYF
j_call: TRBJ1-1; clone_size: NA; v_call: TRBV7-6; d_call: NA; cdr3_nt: TGTGCCAGCAGCTTTCCCCCCGGACCATTGAACACTGAAGCTTTCTTT; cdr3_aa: CASSFPPGPLNTEAFF
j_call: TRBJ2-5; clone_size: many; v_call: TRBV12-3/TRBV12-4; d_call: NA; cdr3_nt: TGTGCCAGCAGTTTAGACCAGGTTGGGGAGACCCAGTACTTC; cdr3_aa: CASSLDQVGETQYF
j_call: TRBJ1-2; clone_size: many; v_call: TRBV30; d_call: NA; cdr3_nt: TGTGCCTGGATCCGGGACACCGGAGAAGTCCGCTACACCTTC; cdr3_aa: CAWIRDTGEVRYTF
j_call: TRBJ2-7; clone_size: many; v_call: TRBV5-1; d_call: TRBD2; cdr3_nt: TGCGCCAGCAGCAGGGGACTAGCGGCCTACGAGCAGTACTTC; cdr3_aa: CASSRGLAAYEQYF
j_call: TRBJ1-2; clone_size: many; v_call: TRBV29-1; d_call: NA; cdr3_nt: TGCAGCGGGGTGCAGGGAGACTATGGCTACACCTTC; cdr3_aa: CSGVQGDYGYTF
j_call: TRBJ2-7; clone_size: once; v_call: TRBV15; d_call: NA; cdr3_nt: TGTGCCACCAGCAGAGCGAGGGGACAAGGATTCTACGAGCAGTACTTC; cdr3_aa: CATSRARGQGFYEQYF
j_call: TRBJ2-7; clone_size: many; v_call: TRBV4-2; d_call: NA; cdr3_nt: TGTGCCAGCAGCCAACCTAACTACCCGGGCGAGCAGTACTTC; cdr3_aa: CASSQPNYPGEQYF
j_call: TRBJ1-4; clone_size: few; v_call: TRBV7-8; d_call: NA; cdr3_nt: TGTGCCAGCAGCTCCCCGGTTGAAAAACTGTTTTTT; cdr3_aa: CASSSPVEKLFF
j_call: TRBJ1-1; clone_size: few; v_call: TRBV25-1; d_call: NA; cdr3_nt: TGTGCCAGCAGTGCACAGACTAACACTGAAGCTTTCTTT; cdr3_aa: CASSAQTNTEAFF
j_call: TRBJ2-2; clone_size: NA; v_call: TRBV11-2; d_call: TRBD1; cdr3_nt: TGTGCCAGCACCCGACCACAGGGGAGTTTGACCGGGGAGCTGTTTTTT; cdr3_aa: CASTRPQGSLTGELFF
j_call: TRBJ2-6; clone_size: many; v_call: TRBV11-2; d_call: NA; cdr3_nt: TGTGCCAGCAGCTTAGTATTGGGGGCCGGGGCCAACGTCCTGACTTTC; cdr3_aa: CASSLVLGAGANVLTF
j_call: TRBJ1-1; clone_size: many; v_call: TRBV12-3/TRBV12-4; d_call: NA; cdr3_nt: TGTGCCAGCAGTTTCACTGCCAAGAACACTGAAGCTTTCTTT; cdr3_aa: CASSFTAKNTEAFF